Listed here are 29 T cell receptor beta chains from one sample, sequenced in a study of blood T cells in healthy people across ages. Sample-barcoded 5' priming and a J-beta primer mix drove a second PCR of about 6 to 12 cycles. TCRdb redid the calling of the 5' RACE reads with MiXCR, one entry per CDR3 protein. The data show approximately 820,000 distinct CDR3 sequences, under 45% seen once. The sample was blood. The origin of the receptors is a man aged 60 to 75 in good health.

The chain recombines TRBV12-3 or TRBV12-4 with TRBJ2-5; 8 bases are a match to TRBD1. The assigned J gene may be wrong: the sequence end matches TRBJ2-7 better. This CDR3 comprises 15 residues. Here the CDR3 DNA reads TGTGCCAGCAGTCCTCCGACAGGGGTTGCCTACGAGCAGTACTTC. This encodes CASSPPTGVAYEQYF.

The count of this clonotype is one. The rearrangement links TRBV27 to TRBJ2-7; 12 bases fit TRBD2. The CDR3 is 17 amino acids. The V gene end was trimmed by 7 bases and the J gene end by 7 bases; junction bases not matched to a gene: 17. Germline assignment: CDR1 MNHEY and CDR2 SMNVEV (reference sequence). CDR3 bases: TGTGCCAGCACTACAGGCGGCAGGACTAGCGGGGTGGGAGAGCAGTACTTC. Translating gives CASTTGGRTSGVGEQYF.

This rearrangement joins TRBV6-2 or TRBV6-3 to TRBJ2-7, with TRBD1 matching over 10 bases. The CDR3 contains 16 residues. The ends lost 5 bases at V and 1 base at J; junction bases unmatched: 8. CDR1 and CDR2 (germline): MNHEY, SVGEGT. Written as DNA, the CDR3 is TGTGCCAGCAGTACCTGGGGACAGGGGACGTCCTACGAGCAGTACTTC. Residues: CASSTWGQGTSYEQYF.

In this sample, this clonotype turned up a few times. V gene TRBV10-3 combines with J gene TRBJ2-1; D gene uncertain. The CDR3 is 11 amino acids. V lost 8 bases, J lost 4 bases, and 6 bases lay in between. The germline V gene has CDR1 ENHRY and CDR2 SYGVKD. The CDR3 here is CAIEDYNEQFF. CDR3 DNA sequence: TGTGCCATCGAGGATTACAATGAGCAGTTCTTC.

The chain uses TRBV4-1 and TRBJ1-6; D may be TRBD1 (5 bases). This CDR3 spans 16 amino acids. Trimming cost V 1 base and J 7 bases, with 14 bases left between them. The germline CDR1 and CDR2 sequences are MGHRA and YSYEKL. The CDR3 sequence: CASSQVEAGRNSPLHF. The CDR3 coding sequence is TGCGCCAGCAGCCAAGTGGAGGCAGGGAGGAATTCACCCCTCCACTTT.

The chain couples TRBV27 to TRBJ2-3; no clear D gene. Germline V gives CDR1 MNHEY, CDR2 SMNVEV (reference sequence). The CDR3 covers 14 residues. Trimming pared 2 bases from V and 3 bases from J, leaving 9 bases between. The CDR3 region is CASSLVSWTDTQYF. For the CDR3, the DNA is TGTGCCAGCAGTTTAGTCTCCTGGACAGATACGCAGTATTTT.

V gene TRBV6-5 combines with J gene TRBJ2-1; TRBD1 agrees at 9 bases. This CDR3 is built from 15 residues. Germline values: CDR1 MNHEY, CDR2 SVGAGI. Unmatched junction bases numbered 13, after V lost 6 bases and J lost 10 bases. CDR3 protein: CASSPRTGDLAEQFF. The CDR3 DNA sequence: TGTGCCAGCAGCCCCCGGACAGGGGACCTAGCGGAGCAGTTCTTC.

The chain combines TRBV4-1 with TRBJ2-1; 8 positions match TRBD2. The germline V gene has CDR1 MGHRA and CDR2 YSYEKL. CDR3 length: 18 residues. Trimming removed 0 bases from V and 7 bases from J; junction bases left unmatched: 14. CDR3 nucleotide sequence: TGCGCCAGCAGCCAAGAACACTGGGCGGGGGGCCGGGGAAATGAGCAGTTCTTC. Translated: CASSQEHWAGGRGNEQFF.

This clonotype was found many times. This sequence joins TRBV20-1 and TRBJ1-5; D uncertain. Germline CDR1 is DFQATT and CDR2 is SNEGSKA (reference sequence). The CDR3 has 15 amino acids. V shed 0 bases and J shed 0 bases, with 9 bases lying between them. The CDR3 DNA is TGCAGTGCTAGAGAAGGAGGGAATAGCAATCAGCCCCAGCATTTT. Protein sequence: CSAREGGNSNQPQHF.

The J gene is TRBJ2-7, the V gene TRBV12-3 or TRBV12-4; TRBD1 aligns across 9 bases. V shed 6 bases, J shed 3 bases, and the junction held 12 bases outside the gene matches. There are 16 residues in the CDR3. For the CDR3, the DNA is TGTGCCAGCAGCCCACAGGGGGCCCCCCCATTCTACGAGCAGTACTTC. This encodes CASSPQGAPPFYEQYF.

This chain links TRBV9 with TRBJ2-5, with 7 bases lining up with TRBD1. The CDR3 loop spans 14 amino acids. The V segment lost 4 bases and the J segment 5 bases; nucleotides outside the gene matches: 8. CDR1 and CDR2 (germline): SGDLS, YYNGEE. The CDR3 loop is CASSPGGQPETQYF. The CDR3 nucleotides read TGTGCCAGCAGCCCTGGGGGACAGCCGGAGACCCAGTACTTC. Together with reference TRBV9 and TRBJ2-5, the CDR3 gives the full variable domain: DSGVTQTPKHLITATGQRVTLRCSPRSGDLSVYWYQQSLDQGLQFLIQYYNGEERAKGNILERFSAQQFPDLHSELNLSSLELGDSALYFCASSPGGQPETQYFGPGTRLLVL.

This clonotype came up once. This chain joins TRBV20-1 and TRBJ2-5, with a tentative D call TRBD1 (6 bases). Germline loops: CDR1 DFQATT, CDR2 SNEGSKA (reference sequence). The CDR3 runs 14 residues. Between the trimmed V and J ends, which lost 0 bases and 7 bases, there was a span of 15 bases. The CDR3 coding sequence is TGCAGTGCTAGAGATCAGGGGCAAACGGGGACCCAGTACTTC. Translating it yields CSARDQGQTGTQYF.

The V call is TRBV6-5, the J call TRBJ2-1; no clear D gene. V lost 7 bases to trimming and J lost 2 bases, with 18 bases between them. CDR3 length: 16 amino acids. CDR1 MNHEY and CDR2 SVGAGI come from the germline V gene. CDR3 region: CASTDRANLAYNEQFF. The CDR3 bases are TGTGCCAGCACCGACCGCGCAAATCTAGCCTACAATGAGCAGTTCTTC.

This clonotype showed up just once. This chain links TRBV3-1 with TRBJ2-1, with D possibly called TRBD1 or TRBD2 (5 bases each). CDR3 length: 14 residues. The germline V gene has CDR1 LGHDT and CDR2 YNNKEL (reference sequence). V was cut by 1 base and J by 8 bases, with 12 bases left in between. The CDR3 region has the DNA TGTGCCAGCAGCCAAGGGTTCGGGGCCTATGAGCAGTTCTTC. Translated: CASSQGFGAYEQFF.

This chain joins TRBV2 and TRBJ1-2; TRBD1 might be the D (5 bases). Trimming pared 4 bases from V and 8 bases from J, leaving 11 bases between. This CDR3 comprises 12 residues. CDR1 and CDR2 (germline): SNHLY, FYNNEI. CDR3: CASSAGTEGYTF. CDR3 in DNA: TGTGCCAGCAGTGCCGGGACGGAGGGCTACACCTTC.

This chain joins TRBV4-3 and TRBJ2-2; TRBD2 matches 9 bases. Germline V gives CDR1 LGHNA, CDR2 YSLEER. Trimming removed 1 base from V and 0 bases from J; junction bases left unmatched: 12. The CDR3 contains 20 residues. The DNA for the CDR3 is TGCGCCAGCAGCCAAGGATTAAAGCGGGGGGCCACCACGAACACCGGGGAGCTGTTTTTT. Amino acids: CASSQGLKRGATTNTGELFF.

The V and J genes are TRBV20-1 and TRBJ1-2; TRBD1 matches at 8 bases. This CDR3 region has 16 residues. Germline CDR1 DFQATT, CDR2 SNEGSKA (reference sequence). Germline trimming cut 3 bases from V and 8 bases from J; bases unmatched to any gene: 17. The CDR3 nucleotides read TGCAGTGCTAGTCTCCCCGGGACAGGATTGAGTCAAGGCTACACCTTC. It is translated as CSASLPGTGLSQGYTF.

This clonotype was seen at least ten times. CDR3 DNA: TGTGCCAGCAGCGTAGCAGGAGAACTTTACGAGCAGTACTTC. It specifies CASSVAGELYEQYF. The rearrangement uses TRBV9 and TRBJ2-7; D unclear. The CDR3 length is 14 residues. Trimming removed 0 bases from V and 4 bases from J, with 11 bases in between. CDR1 and CDR2 from the germline V gene are SGDLS and YYNGEE.

There are a few counts of this clonotype. V is TRBV20-1 and J is TRBJ1-6; the match to TRBD1 covers 10 bases. V trimming: 6 bases; J trimming: 7 bases; junction bases outside the gene matches: 9. The length of the CDR3 is 15 residues. CDR1 is DFQATT, CDR2 SNEGSKA, per germline (reference sequence). CDR3: CSALLGQGENSPLHF. The CDR3, as DNA: TGCAGTGCCTTACTCGGACAGGGGGAGAATTCACCCCTCCACTTT.

Only a few counts were recorded for this clonotype. The V gene is TRBV11-2, the J gene TRBJ2-7; D ambiguous. Trimming removed 5 bases from V and 0 bases from J, with 14 bases in between. The CDR3 consists of 15 residues. CDR1 is SGHAT, CDR2 FQNNGV, per germline. The CDR3 nucleotides read TGTGCCAGCAGCCAAATCCAGAGGAGCTCCTACGAGCAGTACTTC. It encodes CASSQIQRSSYEQYF.

CDR3 amino acids: CASSLTPTREDTQYF. As DNA, the CDR3 is TGTGCCAGCAGCTTAACCCCGACGAGGGAAGATACGCAGTATTTT. The V and J genes are TRBV13 and TRBJ2-3; D possibly corresponds to TRBD2 (5 bases). This CDR3 spans 15 amino acids. Germline V lookup: CDR1 PRHDT, CDR2 FYEKMQ (reference sequence). The ends were cut back, 2 bases at V and 5 bases at J, with 14 bases in the middle.

This clonotype was counted between two and nine times. The rearrangement joins TRBV5-6 to TRBJ2-6; D call uncertain. V was shortened by 4 bases and J by 0 bases, with 5 bases between the two germline ends. This CDR3 has 14 amino acids. CDR1 is SGHDT, CDR2 YYEEEE, per germline. The CDR3 sequence is CASSADSGANVLTF. The CDR3, as DNA: TGTGCCAGCAGCGCTGACTCTGGGGCCAACGTCCTGACTTTC. Filled out from reference TRBV5-6 and TRBJ2-6, the complete variable domain reads DAGVTQSPTHLIKTRGQQVTLRCSPKSGHDTVSWYQQALGQGPQFIFQYYEEEERQRGNFPDRFSGHQFPNYSSELNVNALLLGDSALYLCASSADSGANVLTFGAGSRLTVL.

This clonotype was recorded a few times. V and J are TRBV12-3 or TRBV12-4 and TRBJ1-5; perhaps TRBD1 as D (5 bases). V lost 6 bases and J 7 bases, leaving 13 bases between the germline ends. The CDR3 spans 13 residues. CDR3 DNA: TGTGCCAGCAGCCCCGCCGGGGCCCAGCCCCAGCATTTT. It translates to CASSPAGAQPQHF.

This clonotype was counted ten times or more. The V and J genes are TRBV4-1 and TRBJ2-1; no reliable D call. Trimming removed 0 bases at V and 4 bases at J, with 4 bases between. CDR3 length: 13 residues. The germline CDR1 and CDR2 sequences are MGHRA and YSYEKL. CDR3 nucleotides: TGCGCCAGCAGCCAAGACTCATACAATGAGCAGTTCTTC. Its translation: CASSQDSYNEQFF.

The J gene is TRBJ1-6, the V gene TRBV7-2, with 11 bases that match TRBD1. This CDR3 region has 15 residues. Unmatched junction bases numbered 5, after V lost 3 bases and J lost 10 bases. Per germline, CDR1 SGHTA and CDR2 FQGNSA. Here the CDR3 DNA reads TGTGCCAGCAGCTTCCAGGGACAGGGGGGATCACCCCTCCACTTT. Its translation: CASSFQGQGGSPLHF.

The chain combines TRBV2 with TRBJ2-1, with 7 positions matching TRBD1. V trimming: 6 bases; J trimming: 13 bases; junction bases outside the gene matches: 15. Germline assignment: CDR1 SNHLY and CDR2 FYNNEI. The CDR3 totals 14 residues. The CDR3 coding sequence is TGTGCCAGCAGGGCCGGGACAGTCCAAGAGACCCAGTTCTTC. It encodes CASRAGTVQETQFF.

The CDR3 is CASSPGPAGRNTQYF. Here the CDR3 DNA reads TGTGCCAGCAGCCCGGGACCAGCGGGGCGGAATACCCAGTACTTC. V usage is TRBV5-4 and J usage is TRBJ2-5; 7 bases agree with TRBD2. V lost 4 bases and J lost 8; bases outside the gene matches: 14. The CDR3 has 15 amino acids. Germline values: CDR1 SGHNT, CDR2 YYREEE (reference sequence).

The chain combines TRBV7-2 with TRBJ2-3; TRBD1 might be the D (6 bases). CDR1 is SGHTA and CDR2 is FQGNSA in the germline V gene. The V end was cut by 5 bases, the J end by 0 bases, with 15 bases between. CDR3 size: 16 residues. The CDR3 spells CASSHNRTASTDTQYF. The CDR3 nucleotides are TGTGCCAGCAGCCACAACCGGACAGCCAGCACAGATACGCAGTATTTT.

The chain uses TRBV20-1 and TRBJ1-2, with D tentatively TRBD1 (6 bases). CDR3 size: 13 residues. V was cut by 4 bases and J by 1 base, with 10 bases left in between. Germline V gene lookup returns CDR1 DFQATT and CDR2 SNEGSKA (reference sequence). This chain's CDR3 is CSATQGYNYGYTF. Written as DNA, the CDR3 is TGCAGTGCTACACAGGGATATAACTATGGCTACACCTTC.